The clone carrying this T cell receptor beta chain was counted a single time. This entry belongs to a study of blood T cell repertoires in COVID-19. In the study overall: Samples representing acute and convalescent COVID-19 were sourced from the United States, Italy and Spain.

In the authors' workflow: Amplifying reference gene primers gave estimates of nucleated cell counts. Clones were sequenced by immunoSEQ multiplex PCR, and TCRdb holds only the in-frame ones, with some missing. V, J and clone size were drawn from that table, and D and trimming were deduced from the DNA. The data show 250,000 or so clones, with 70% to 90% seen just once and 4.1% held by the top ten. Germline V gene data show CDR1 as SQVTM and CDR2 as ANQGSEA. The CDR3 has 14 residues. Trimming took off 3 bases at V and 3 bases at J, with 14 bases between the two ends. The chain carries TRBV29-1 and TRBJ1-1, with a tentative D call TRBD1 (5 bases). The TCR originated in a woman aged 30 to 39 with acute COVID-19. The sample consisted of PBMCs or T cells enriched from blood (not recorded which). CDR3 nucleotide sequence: TGCAGCGTTGAGAATACAGGACGCTACACTGAAGCTTTCTTT. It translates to CSVENTGRYTEAFF.